Following are 31 T cell receptor beta chains from one sample sequenced in a study of Tregs in tolerant kidney transplant recipients. Mixed chimerism was transient after nonmyeloablative marrow transplants from related graft donors. Clones were read by immunoSEQ multiplex PCR, and TCRdb kept only the in-frame ones, dropping some. The sample yields tens of thousands of clones, approximately 93% seen once. Sequences were derived from CD4+ T cells from blood (PBMCs), sampled 12 months after the transplant. The source is a human patient who received a combined kidney and bone marrow transplant. Some T cells may have come from the graft donor.

This clone was seen once. The chain couples TRBV4-2 to TRBJ2-7; 12 bases align to TRBD2. Trimming removed 4 bases from V and 3 bases from J; junction bases left unmatched: 19. Germline V CDR1 and CDR2: LGHNA, YNFKEQ. The CDR3 sequence is 20 residues long. CDR3 residues: CASSPQPRVGLAGSNYEQYF. The CDR3 DNA follows: TGTGCCAGCAGCCCACAACCAAGGGTTGGACTAGCGGGAAGCAACTACGAGCAGTACTTC.

The J gene is TRBJ1-4, the V gene TRBV14, with D perhaps matching TRBD1 (5 bases). Looked up from germline, CDR1 is SGHDN and CDR2 is FVKESK. There are 16 residues in the CDR3. With 3 bases removed from V and 6 bases from J, the gap between germline ends came to 17 bases. The CDR3 spells CASSHMGLTRYEKLFF. CDR3 in DNA: TGTGCCAGCAGCCATATGGGGCTGACCAGGTATGAAAAACTGTTTTTT.

The rearrangement uses TRBV5-5 and TRBJ2-3; 7 bases fit TRBD1. CDR3 length: 15 residues. Germline lookup yields CDR1 SGHKS and CDR2 YYEKEE (reference sequence). The J segment lost 1 base and the V segment lost 5 bases, leaving 7 bases of the junction unmatched. CDR3 coding DNA: TGTGCCAGCAGAATGAGAGGGACAGGCACAGATACGCAGTATTTT. Translating it yields CASRMRGTGTDTQYF.

The chain has TRBV7-9 and TRBJ1-5; 10 bases line up with TRBD1. The trim removed 5 bases at V and 3 bases at J, leaving 10 bases unmatched. The germline CDR1 and CDR2 sequences are SEHNR and FQNEAQ (reference sequence). This CDR3 contains 17 residues. The CDR3 loop reads CASSRGQGNDNNQPQHF. Here the CDR3 DNA reads TGTGCCAGCAGCAGGGGACAGGGGAATGATAACAATCAGCCCCAGCATTTT.

As regards this clone: The same CDR3 arises from other DNA sequences in this sample as well. This chain uses TRBV11-2 with TRBJ1-6; D is possibly TRBD1 (5 bases). Germline V CDR1 and CDR2: SGHAT, FQNNGV. V shed 3 bases and J shed 13 bases, with 13 bases lying between them. The CDR3 loop spans 13 amino acids. CDR3 protein: CASSFPGESPLHF. The CDR3 DNA reads TGTGCCAGCAGCTTCCCGGGGGAATCCCCCCTCCACTTT. The full variable domain, its missing parts supplied by reference TRBV11-2 and TRBJ1-6, is EAGVAQSPRYKIIEKRQSVAFWCNPISGHATLYWYQQILGQGPKLLIQFQNNGVVDDSQLPKDRFSAERLKGVDSTLKIQPAKLEDSAVYLCASSFPGESPLHFGNGTRLTVT.

The genes are TRBV2 and TRBJ2-3; D uncertain. Germline assignment: CDR1 SNHLY and CDR2 FYNNEI. This CDR3 region has 14 residues. The V and J ends lost 0 bases and 2 bases respectively, with 6 bases between them. DNA for the CDR3: TGTGCCAGCAGTGAAGCGCACAACACAGATACGCAGTATTTT. It specifies CASSEAHNTDTQYF.

This clone came up once. The chain carries TRBV28 and TRBJ2-7, with D uncertain. CDR1 is MDHEN, CDR2 SYDVKM, per germline. Trimming removed 4 bases from V and 2 bases from J, with 12 bases in between. The CDR3 totals 14 residues. The CDR3 loop reads CASSSPPSAYEQYF. The CDR3 coding sequence is TGTGCCAGCAGTTCCCCGCCGAGCGCCTACGAGCAGTACTTC.

V and J are TRBV5-6 and TRBJ1-2; the D gene is possibly TRBD1 (5 bases). V shed 3 bases and J shed 8 bases, with 11 bases lying between them. The CDR3 is 12 amino acids. Germline CDR1 SGHDT, CDR2 YYEEEE. The CDR3 loop reads CASSWEGRGYTF. The CDR3 nucleotides are TGTGCCAGCAGCTGGGAGGGGAGAGGCTACACCTTC.

This clone came up once. V and J are TRBV7-3 and TRBJ2-7, with 8 positions matching TRBD2. V shed 0 bases, J shed 6 bases, and the junction held 1 base outside the gene matches. The CDR3 is 13 residues long. Germline CDR1 and CDR2: SGHTA and FQGTGA. CDR3 in DNA: TGTGCCAGCAGCTTAACTGGGACTAGCGAGCAGTACTTC. It is translated as CASSLTGTSEQYF.

This clone is a singleton in its sample. The J gene is TRBJ2-6, the V gene TRBV15, with D unresolved. Trimming stripped 3 bases from V and 2 bases from J, with 8 bases between. The CDR3 runs 15 residues. Looked up from germline, CDR1 is LNHNV and CDR2 is YYDKDF (reference sequence). CDR3 in DNA: TGTGCCACCAGCAGGACATTCGCTGGGGCCAACGTCCTGACTTTC. This codes for CATSRTFAGANVLTF.

The chain links TRBV5-4 to TRBJ1-2; TRBD1 matches at 7 bases. This CDR3 contains 17 residues. The trim removed 3 bases at V and 4 bases at J, leaving 15 bases unmatched. Per germline, CDR1 SGHNT and CDR2 YYREEE (reference sequence). The CDR3 DNA is TGTGCCAGCAGCTCTCGATCCGGGACAGCCGGCGTCTATGGCTACACCTTC. As protein: CASSSRSGTAGVYGYTF. Using reference TRBV5-4 and TRBJ1-2 for the parts outside the CDR3, the full variable domain is ETGVTQSPTHLIKTRGQQVTLRCSSQSGHNTVSWYQQALGQGPQFIFQYYREEENGRGNFPPRFSGLQFPNYSSELNVNALELDDSALYLCASSSRSGTAGVYGYTFGSGTRLTVV.

The chain is built from TRBV12-5 and TRBJ2-2; 13 positions agree with TRBD2. Looked up from germline, CDR1 is LGHNT and CDR2 is FRNRAP. The junction had 16 bases not matched to a gene; V was cut back by 0 bases and J by 3 bases. The CDR3 has 22 amino acids. The CDR3 sequence: CASGLVYLGLAGPLRDTGELFF. The CDR3 coding sequence is TGTGCTAGTGGTTTGGTATATCTGGGACTAGCGGGACCGCTAAGGGACACCGGGGAGCTGTTTTTT.

V is TRBV6-4 and J is TRBJ2-3, with TRBD2 matching 7 bases. There are 15 residues in the CDR3. The germline V gene has CDR1 MRHNA and CDR2 SNTAGT. V lost 0 bases to trimming and J lost 0 bases; unmatched junction nucleotides: 0. DNA for the CDR3: TGTGCCAGCAGTGACTCGGGACTAAGCACAGATACGCAGTATTTT. It translates to CASSDSGLSTDTQYF.

The chain carries TRBV9 and TRBJ2-3; 9 bases match TRBD2. The ends lost 4 bases at V and 2 bases at J; junction bases unmatched: 5. Germline loops: CDR1 SGDLS, CDR2 YYNGEE. CDR3 length equals 15 residues. The CDR3 DNA is TGTGCCAGCAGCCCGTTAGCGGGAGCCACAGATACGCAGTATTTT. Its protein product is CASSPLAGATDTQYF. Using reference TRBV9 and TRBJ2-3 for the parts outside the CDR3, the full variable domain is DSGVTQTPKHLITATGQRVTLRCSPRSGDLSVYWYQQSLDQGLQFLIQYYNGEERAKGNILERFSAQQFPDLHSELNLSSLELGDSALYFCASSPLAGATDTQYFGPGTRLTVL.

J is TRBJ2-5 and V is TRBV19; D may be TRBD2 (5 bases). The assigned J gene may be wrong: the sequence end matches TRBJ2-7 better. The CDR3 runs to 11 residues. The germline CDR1 and CDR2 sequences are LNHDA and SQIVND (reference sequence). The CDR3 sequence: CASSEGYEQYF. CDR3 nucleotides: TGTGCCAGTAGTGAGGGCTACGAGCAGTACTTC.

The chain recombines TRBV30 with TRBJ1-3; the D gene is possibly TRBD1 (6 bases). The length of the CDR3 is 13 residues. Germline CDR1 is GTSNPN and CDR2 is SVGIG (reference sequence). Deletions cut 4 bases from V and 2 bases from J, with 9 bases between. The CDR3 DNA sequence: TGTGCCTGGAACCCAGGGGCTGGAAACACCATATATTTT. Translated: CAWNPGAGNTIYF. The entire variable domain, with the rest obtained from reference TRBV30 and TRBJ1-3, is as follows: SQTIHQWPATLVQPVGSPLSLECTVEGTSNPNLYWYRQAAGRGLQLLFYSVGIGQISSEVPQNLSASRPQDRQFILSSKKLLLSDSGFYLCAWNPGAGNTIYFGEGSWLTVV.

The rearrangement links TRBV7-8 to TRBJ1-2; 11 positions agree with TRBD1. The CDR3 length is 15 residues. After removal of 0 bases from V and 8 bases from J, the junction contained 5 bases not matched to a gene. Germline lookup yields CDR1 SGHVS and CDR2 FQNEAQ. The CDR3 sequence: CASSLAGTGGRGYTF. CDR3 sequence (DNA): TGTGCCAGCAGCTTAGCTGGGACAGGGGGACGGGGCTACACCTTC.

CDR3 sequence (DNA): TGTGCCAGCAGCCAAACGGACTTCTCCTACAATGAGCAGTTCTTC. The encoded protein is CASSQTDFSYNEQFF. V gene TRBV4-2 combines with J gene TRBJ2-1, with D perhaps matching TRBD2 (5 bases). The CDR3 is 15 residues long. Trimming removed 2 bases from V and 0 bases from J, with 8 bases in between. Germline loops: CDR1 LGHNA, CDR2 YNFKEQ.

The V call is TRBV7-2, the J call TRBJ1-4, with 11 bases that match TRBD1. Germline V lookup: CDR1 SGHTA, CDR2 FQGNSA. Trimming took 1 base from V and 5 from J; bases not matched to a gene: 3. The CDR3 is 16 residues long. CDR3 nucleotides: TGTGCCAGCAGCTTAGGTTGGACAGGGGGCAATGAAAAACTGTTTTTT. Its translation: CASSLGWTGGNEKLFF.

V usage is TRBV4-3 and J usage is TRBJ2-3; D is ambiguous. The length of the CDR3 is 16 residues. Trimming took 0 bases from V and 2 from J, leaving 12 bases between them. Looked up from germline, CDR1 is LGHNA and CDR2 is YSLEER. The CDR3 reads CASSQDPWANTDTQYF. DNA of the CDR3: TGCGCCAGCAGCCAAGATCCGTGGGCCAACACAGATACGCAGTATTTT.

The chain is built from TRBV5-4 and TRBJ2-5, with 8 positions matching TRBD2. This CDR3 spans 15 amino acids. Per the germline V gene, CDR1 is SGHNT and CDR2 is YYREEE (reference sequence). The ends lost 0 bases at V and 4 bases at J; junction bases unmatched: 5. CDR3 sequence: CASSLVGGARETQYF. In DNA, the CDR3 is TGTGCCAGCAGCTTGGTCGGGGGGGCCCGAGAGACCCAGTACTTC. The variable domain in full, completed from reference TRBV5-4 and TRBJ2-5, reads ETGVTQSPTHLIKTRGQQVTLRCSSQSGHNTVSWYQQALGQGPQFIFQYYREEENGRGNFPPRFSGLQFPNYSSELNVNALELDDSALYLCASSLVGGARETQYFGPGTRLLVL.

The rearrangement uses TRBV5-4 and TRBJ2-1; 10 nucleotides match TRBD2. The germline V gene has CDR1 SGHNT and CDR2 YYREEE (reference sequence). CDR3 length: 15 amino acids. V trimming: 2 bases; J trimming: 5 bases; junction bases outside the gene matches: 4. This CDR3 is CASSLALAGDNEQFF. CDR3 nucleotides: TGTGCCAGCAGCTTAGCTCTAGCGGGAGACAATGAGCAGTTCTTC.

Concerning this clone itself: The same CDR3 arises from other DNA sequences in this sample as well. The rearrangement links TRBV7-2 to TRBJ2-5; 7 bases fit TRBD2. V shed 1 base, J shed 5 bases, and the junction held 4 bases outside the gene matches. This CDR3 contains 14 residues. From germline, CDR1 is SGHTA and CDR2 FQGNSA. The CDR3 sequence is CASSLGLAGETQYF. In DNA form, the CDR3 reads TGTGCCAGCAGCTTAGGACTAGCTGGGGAGACCCAGTACTTC.

The chain carries TRBV18 and TRBJ2-7, with 9 bases fitting TRBD1. V was clipped by 3 bases and J by 5 bases; unmatched bases: 14. This CDR3 has 17 residues. CDR1 is KGHSH, CDR2 LQKENI, per germline. The CDR3 nucleotides are TGTGCCAGCTCACCCAGGACCTCGGGACAGGGCCTCCACGAGCAGTACTTC. Translating gives CASSPRTSGQGLHEQYF.

This chain joins TRBV5-6 and TRBJ2-5; no definite D call. Germline-derived CDR1 and CDR2 are SGHDT and YYEEEE. There are 11 residues in the CDR3. V dropped 2 bases and J dropped 5 bases, with 4 bases sitting between them. CDR3 amino acids: CASSLRETQYF. For the CDR3, the DNA is TGTGCCAGCAGCTTACGGGAGACCCAGTACTTC.

The CDR3 sequence: CASSLVGVGTGELFF. In DNA form, the CDR3 reads TGCGCCAGCAGCCTTGTGGGCGTTGGGACCGGGGAGCTGTTTTTT. The rearrangement links TRBV4-1 to TRBJ2-2; no definite D call. The CDR3 is 15 amino acids. Germline CDR1 MGHRA, CDR2 YSYEKL. The V gene lost 4 bases and the J gene lost 5 bases, with 14 bases spanning the gap.

This chain joins TRBV19 and TRBJ1-5; D unclear. The CDR3 spans 15 residues. The V gene lost 2 bases and the J gene lost 3 bases, with 11 bases spanning the gap. Germline V gene data show CDR1 as LNHDA and CDR2 as SQIVND (reference sequence). The CDR3 DNA is TGTGCCAGTAGTATAATAGCGGGAAACAATCAGCCCCAGCATTTT. Translating it yields CASSIIAGNNQPQHF.

The rearrangement links TRBV29-1 to TRBJ1-2; the match to TRBD1 covers 7 bases. The CDR3 is 12 amino acids. With V trimmed by 3 bases and J by 4 bases, 2 bases remained unmatched. Germline CDR1 reads SQVTM; CDR2 reads ANQGSEA. CDR3: CSVETGLYGYTF. Here the CDR3 DNA reads TGCAGCGTTGAGACAGGGCTCTATGGCTACACCTTC.

V usage is TRBV2 and J usage is TRBJ2-3, with TRBD2 matching 11 bases. The CDR3 is made up of 13 amino acids. CDR1 and CDR2 from the germline V gene are SNHLY and FYNNEI. J lost 12 bases, V lost 6 bases, and 8 bases had no gene match. The CDR3 DNA follows: TGTGCCAGCAGGTACACTAGCGGGGGACCTCAGTATTTT. It codes for CASRYTSGGPQYF.

Only one count was recorded for this clone. The chain joins TRBV2 to TRBJ2-1, with TRBD1 identical over 9 bases. The CDR3 contains 15 residues. Germline CDR1 SNHLY, CDR2 FYNNEI. Germline trimming cut 7 bases from V and 3 bases from J; bases unmatched to any gene: 7. In nucleotides, the CDR3 is TGTGCCAGCACCATGGACAGGGGATACTACAATGAGCAGTTCTTC. As protein: CASTMDRGYYNEQFF. Filled out from reference TRBV2 and TRBJ2-1, the complete variable domain reads EPEVTQTPSHQVTQMGQEVILRCVPISNHLYFYWYRQILGQKVEFLVSFYNNEISEKSEIFDDQFSVERPDGSNFTLKIRSTKLEDSAMYFCASTMDRGYYNEQFFGPGTRLTVL.

Concerning this clone: Other DNA sequences in this sample translate to the same CDR3. J is TRBJ1-2 and V is TRBV4-1; TRBD1 might be the D (5 bases). There are 14 residues in the CDR3. V gave up 1 base and J gave up 8 bases, with 14 bases separating them. In germline, CDR1 is MGHRA, CDR2 YSYEKL. The CDR3 bases are TGCGCCAGCAGCCAAGGCGGGACCCAGGTGGGCTACACCTTC. Amino acids: CASSQGGTQVGYTF.